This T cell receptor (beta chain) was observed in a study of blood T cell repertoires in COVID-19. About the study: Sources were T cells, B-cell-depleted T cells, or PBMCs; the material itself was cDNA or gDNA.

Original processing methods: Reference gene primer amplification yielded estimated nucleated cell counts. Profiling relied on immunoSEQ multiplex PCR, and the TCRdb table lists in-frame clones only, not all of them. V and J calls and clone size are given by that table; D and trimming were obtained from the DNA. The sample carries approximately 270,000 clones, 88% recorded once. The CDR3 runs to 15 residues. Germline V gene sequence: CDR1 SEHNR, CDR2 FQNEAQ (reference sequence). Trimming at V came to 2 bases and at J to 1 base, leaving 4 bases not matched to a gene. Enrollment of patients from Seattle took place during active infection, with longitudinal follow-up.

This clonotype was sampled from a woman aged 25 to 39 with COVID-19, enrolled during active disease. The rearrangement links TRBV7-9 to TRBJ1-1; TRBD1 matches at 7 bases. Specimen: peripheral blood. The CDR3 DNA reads TGTGCCAGCAGCTTACGTAACAGGGGGAACACTGAAGCTTTCTTT. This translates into CASSLRNRGNTEAFF.